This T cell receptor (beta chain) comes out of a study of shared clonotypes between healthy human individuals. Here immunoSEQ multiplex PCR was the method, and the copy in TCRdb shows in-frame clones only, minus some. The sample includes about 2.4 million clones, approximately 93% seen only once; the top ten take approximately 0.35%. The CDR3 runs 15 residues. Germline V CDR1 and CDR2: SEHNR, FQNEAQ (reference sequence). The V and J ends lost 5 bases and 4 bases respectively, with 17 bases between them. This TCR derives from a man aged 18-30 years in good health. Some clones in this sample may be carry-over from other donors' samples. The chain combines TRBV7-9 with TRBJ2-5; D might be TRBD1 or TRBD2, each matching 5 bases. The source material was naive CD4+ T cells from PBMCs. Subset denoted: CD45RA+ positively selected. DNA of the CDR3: TGTGCCAGCAGCCGTCCGGGGCCTAGGGGAGAGACCCAGTACTTC. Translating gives CASSRPGPRGETQYF. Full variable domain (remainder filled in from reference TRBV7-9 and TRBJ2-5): DTGVSQNPRHKITKRGQNVTFRCDPISEHNRLYWYRQTLGQGPEFLTYFQNEAQLEKSRLLSDRFSAERPKGSFSTLEIQRTEQGDSAMYLCASSRPGPRGETQYFGPGTRLLVL.